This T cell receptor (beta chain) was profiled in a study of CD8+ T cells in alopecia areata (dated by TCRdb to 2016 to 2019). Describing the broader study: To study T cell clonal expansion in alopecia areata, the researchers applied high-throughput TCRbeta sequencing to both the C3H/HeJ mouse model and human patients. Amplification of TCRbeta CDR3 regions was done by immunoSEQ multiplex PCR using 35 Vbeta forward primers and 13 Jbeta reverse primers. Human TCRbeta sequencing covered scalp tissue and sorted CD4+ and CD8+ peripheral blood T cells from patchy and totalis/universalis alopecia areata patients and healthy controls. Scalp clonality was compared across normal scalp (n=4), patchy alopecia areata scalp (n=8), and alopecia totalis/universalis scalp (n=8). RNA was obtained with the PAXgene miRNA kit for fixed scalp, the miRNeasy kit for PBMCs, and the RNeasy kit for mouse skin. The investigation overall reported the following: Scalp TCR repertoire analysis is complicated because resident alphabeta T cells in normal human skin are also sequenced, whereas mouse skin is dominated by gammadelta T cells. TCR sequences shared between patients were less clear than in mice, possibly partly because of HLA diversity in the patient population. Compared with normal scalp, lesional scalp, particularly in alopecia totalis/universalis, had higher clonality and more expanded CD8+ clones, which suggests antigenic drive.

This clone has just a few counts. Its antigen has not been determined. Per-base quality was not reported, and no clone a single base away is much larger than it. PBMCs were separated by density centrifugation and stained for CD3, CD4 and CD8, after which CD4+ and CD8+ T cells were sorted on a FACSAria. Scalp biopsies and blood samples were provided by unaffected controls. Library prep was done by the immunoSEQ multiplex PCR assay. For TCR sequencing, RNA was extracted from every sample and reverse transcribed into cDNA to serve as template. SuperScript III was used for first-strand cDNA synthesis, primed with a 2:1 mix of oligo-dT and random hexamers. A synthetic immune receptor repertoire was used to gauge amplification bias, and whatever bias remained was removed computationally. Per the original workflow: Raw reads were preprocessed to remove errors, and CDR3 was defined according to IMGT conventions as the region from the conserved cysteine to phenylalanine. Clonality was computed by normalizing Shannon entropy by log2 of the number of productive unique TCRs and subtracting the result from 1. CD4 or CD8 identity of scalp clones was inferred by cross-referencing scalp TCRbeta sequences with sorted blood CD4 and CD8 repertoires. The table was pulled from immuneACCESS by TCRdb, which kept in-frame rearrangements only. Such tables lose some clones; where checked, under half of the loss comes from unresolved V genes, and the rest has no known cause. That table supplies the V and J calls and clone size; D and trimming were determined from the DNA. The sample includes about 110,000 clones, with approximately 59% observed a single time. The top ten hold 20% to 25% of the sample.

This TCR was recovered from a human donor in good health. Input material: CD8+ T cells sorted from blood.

The CDR3 amino acid sequence is: CATLGRTSSYEQFF. The bases are TGTGCCACCCTAGGTAGGACTAGTAGTTATGAGCAGTTCTTC. The chain is encoded by TRBV6-5 joined to TRBJ2-1; 7 middle bases align to TRBD2. CDR1 and CDR2, looked up from the germline V gene, are MNHEY and SVGAGI. Ends trimmed: V by 10 bases, J by 8 bases; bases unmatched to a gene: 14. The CDR3 starts with the cysteine, ends with the phenylalanine, and has 14 residues. Only the CDR3 region is kept as DNA, spanning 42 bases read in frame from base 1.